This TCR beta chain was profiled in a study of blood T cell repertoires in COVID-19. Study background: From T cells, B-cell-depleted T cells, or PBMCs came the material, which was cDNA or gDNA.

Profiled with immunoSEQ multiplex PCR; TCRdb holds only in-frame clones, not every one. The sample lists tens of thousands of clones, roughly 85% occurring once. This CDR3 is built from 16 residues. Germline V gene lookup returns CDR1 MNHEY and CDR2 SVGAGI. V lost 0 bases and J lost 4; bases outside the gene matches: 4. The rearrangement joins TRBV6-5 to TRBJ1-5; 9 nucleotides line up with TRBD1. This clonotype was sampled from a human donor in a cohort sampled during active COVID-19. Sample: peripheral blood. The CDR3 spells CASSYSGQGVNQPQHF. The CDR3 bases are TGTGCCAGCAGTTACTCGGGACAGGGAGTAAATCAGCCCCAGCATTTT.